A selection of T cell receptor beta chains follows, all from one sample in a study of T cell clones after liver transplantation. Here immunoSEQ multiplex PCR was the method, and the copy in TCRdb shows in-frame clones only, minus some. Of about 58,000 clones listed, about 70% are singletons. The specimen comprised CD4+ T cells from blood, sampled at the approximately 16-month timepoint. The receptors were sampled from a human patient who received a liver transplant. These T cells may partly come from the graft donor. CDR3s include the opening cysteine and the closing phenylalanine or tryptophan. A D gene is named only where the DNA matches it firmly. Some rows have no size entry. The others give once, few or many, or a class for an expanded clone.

CDR3 DNA: TGTGCCACCAGCAGATCCACAGGGGAGGAGCAGTTCTTC; CDR3 protein: CATSRSTGEEQFF; D gene: TRBD1; J gene: TRBJ2-1; CDR3 length: 13; clone size: NA; V gene: TRBV15
CDR3 DNA: TGTGCCAGCAGCTTAGAGGACACACTGGAGAATTCACCCCTCCACTTT; CDR3 protein: CASSLEDTLENSPLHF; D gene: NA; J gene: TRBJ1-6; CDR3 length: 16; clone size: NA; V gene: TRBV13
CDR3 DNA: TGCGCCAGCAGCTTGGGACTAGCGGGAGTAAATGAGCAGTTCTTC; CDR3 protein: CASSLGLAGVNEQFF; D gene: TRBD2; J gene: TRBJ2-1; CDR3 length: 15; clone size: NA; V gene: TRBV5-1
CDR3 DNA: TGTGCCAGCAGCCCGCACAGCGAGCAGTACTTC; CDR3 protein: CASSPHSEQYF; D gene: NA; J gene: TRBJ2-7; CDR3 length: 11; clone size: NA; V gene: TRBV5-5
CDR3 DNA: TGTGCCAGCTCACGAAGGACAGGGAACACCGGGGAGCTGTTTTTT; CDR3 protein: CASSRRTGNTGELFF; D gene: TRBD1; J gene: TRBJ2-2; CDR3 length: 15; clone size: NA; V gene: TRBV18
CDR3 DNA: TGTGCCAGCAGTTTGAAACAGGGGATGGGCTATGGCTACACCTTC; CDR3 protein: CASSLKQGMGYGYTF; D gene: TRBD1; J gene: TRBJ1-2; CDR3 length: 15; clone size: NA; V gene: TRBV6-5
CDR3 DNA: TGTGCCAGCAGCCCCTCTAGCGGGGGGCCAGAAGAGACCCAGTACTTC; CDR3 protein: CASSPSSGGPEETQYF; D gene: TRBD2; J gene: TRBJ2-5; CDR3 length: 16; clone size: few; V gene: TRBV11-2
CDR3 DNA: TGTGCCGCAATGCCGTCCGGGACGTACCCATCTTTCTACTACGAGCAGTACTTC; CDR3 protein: CAAMPSGTYPSFYYEQYF; D gene: NA; J gene: TRBJ2-7; CDR3 length: 18; clone size: NA; V gene: TRBV28
CDR3 DNA: TGTGCCAGCTCACAGGGACAGAGCTCTGGAAACACCATATATTTT; CDR3 protein: CASSQGQSSGNTIYF; D gene: TRBD1; J gene: TRBJ1-3; CDR3 length: 15; clone size: once; V gene: TRBV18
CDR3 DNA: TGTGCCAGCAGTTGGGGCGGATCTAACTCTGGAAACACCATATATTTT; CDR3 protein: CASSWGGSNSGNTIYF; D gene: NA; J gene: TRBJ1-3; CDR3 length: 16; clone size: NA; V gene: TRBV6-5
CDR3 DNA: TGTGCCAGCAGCGTAAACATTCAGCCTATCTATGGCTACACCTTC; CDR3 protein: CASSVNIQPIYGYTF; D gene: NA; J gene: TRBJ1-2; CDR3 length: 15; clone size: NA; V gene: TRBV9
CDR3 DNA: TGTGCCAGCAACCGCGGACCGAGGAACACTGAAGCTTTCTTT; CDR3 protein: CASNRGPRNTEAFF; D gene: NA; J gene: TRBJ1-1; CDR3 length: 14; clone size: NA; V gene: TRBV13
CDR3 DNA: TGTGCCAGCACAGGGGGCTTTGGCTACACCTTC; CDR3 protein: CASTGGFGYTF; D gene: TRBD1; J gene: TRBJ1-2; CDR3 length: 11; clone size: NA; V gene: TRBV6-1
CDR3 DNA: TGTGCCATCAGTGAGTCGACTTTGGGGACCAGCAATCAGCCCCAGCATTTT; CDR3 protein: CAISESTLGTSNQPQHF; D gene: NA; J gene: TRBJ1-5; CDR3 length: 17; clone size: NA; V gene: TRBV10-3
CDR3 DNA: TGTGCCAGCAGTGAAGCGACAGAAAATCAGCCCCAGCATTTT; CDR3 protein: CASSEATENQPQHF; D gene: NA; J gene: TRBJ1-5; CDR3 length: 14; clone size: medium-sized; V gene: TRBV2
CDR3 DNA: TGTGCCAGCAGGAGGGGGGGCGCAGCTTTCTTT; CDR3 protein: CASRRGGAAFF; D gene: NA; J gene: TRBJ1-1; CDR3 length: 11; clone size: NA; V gene: TRBV6-5
CDR3 DNA: TGTGCCAGTAGTATGTCTCAGGGTCAGCCCCAGCATTTT; CDR3 protein: CASSMSQGQPQHF; D gene: NA; J gene: TRBJ1-5; CDR3 length: 13; clone size: NA; V gene: TRBV19
CDR3 DNA: TGTGCCAGCAGTTTACGAGGACAGGGGGCTTGGGGGGAGACCCAGTACTTC; CDR3 protein: CASSLRGQGAWGETQYF; D gene: TRBD1; J gene: TRBJ2-5; CDR3 length: 17; clone size: NA; V gene: TRBV27
CDR3 DNA: TGCGCCAGCAGCCAGGGGGGGTTTGGGGAGCTGTTTTTT; CDR3 protein: CASSQGGFGELFF; D gene: TRBD2; J gene: TRBJ2-2; CDR3 length: 13; clone size: few; V gene: TRBV4-1
CDR3 DNA: TGTGCCAGCAGCTTAGACTCAGGTCCCAACACTGAAGCTTTCTTT; CDR3 protein: CASSLDSGPNTEAFF; D gene: NA; J gene: TRBJ1-1; CDR3 length: 15; clone size: NA; V gene: TRBV7-2
CDR3 DNA: TGTGCCAGCAGCTACTGGGACATCGGCTACACCTTC; CDR3 protein: CASSYWDIGYTF; D gene: NA; J gene: TRBJ1-2; CDR3 length: 12; clone size: NA; V gene: TRBV7-9
CDR3 DNA: TGTGCCAGCAGTGGCGACTATGGCTACACCTTC; CDR3 protein: CASSGDYGYTF; D gene: NA; J gene: TRBJ1-2; CDR3 length: 11; clone size: NA; V gene: TRBV6-5
CDR3 DNA: TGTGCCAGCAGCCCAAGCGGGCAGGGCTCCGAGACCCAGTACTTC; CDR3 protein: CASSPSGQGSETQYF; D gene: NA; J gene: TRBJ2-5; CDR3 length: 15; clone size: NA; V gene: TRBV11-2
CDR3 DNA: TGCGCCAGCAGTGAGCCCCATTTGGGTGAAAAACTGTTTTTT; CDR3 protein: CASSEPHLGEKLFF; D gene: NA; J gene: TRBJ1-4; CDR3 length: 14; clone size: medium-sized; V gene: TRBV10-2
CDR3 DNA: TGCGCCAGCAGAGGAATAAGCTCCTACGAGCAGTACTTC; CDR3 protein: CASRGISSYEQYF; D gene: NA; J gene: TRBJ2-7; CDR3 length: 13; clone size: NA; V gene: TRBV5-1
CDR3 DNA: TGCGCCAGCGCGGGAGGGGTTTATGGCTACACCTTC; CDR3 protein: CASAGGVYGYTF; D gene: NA; J gene: TRBJ1-2; CDR3 length: 12; clone size: NA; V gene: TRBV5-1
CDR3 DNA: TGTGCCAGCAGCCCCCGGGAGCTAGGGGGGGGTACGCAGTATTTT; CDR3 protein: CASSPRELGGGTQYF; D gene: NA; J gene: TRBJ2-3; CDR3 length: 15; clone size: NA; V gene: TRBV7-9
CDR3 DNA: TGTGCCAGCAGCTTAGCCGGCGGGGACACCGGGGAGCTGTTTTTT; CDR3 protein: CASSLAGGDTGELFF; D gene: NA; J gene: TRBJ2-2; CDR3 length: 15; clone size: few; V gene: TRBV11-3
CDR3 DNA: TGTGCCAGCAGCTTCGGTAGCGGGAGGTTCAATGAGCAGTTCTTC; CDR3 protein: CASSFGSGRFNEQFF; D gene: TRBD2; J gene: TRBJ2-1; CDR3 length: 15; clone size: few; V gene: TRBV7-9
CDR3 DNA: TGTGCCAGCAGCTTGCAGGGGAGTAGCAATCAGCCCCAGCATTTT; CDR3 protein: CASSLQGSSNQPQHF; D gene: NA; J gene: TRBJ1-5; CDR3 length: 15; clone size: NA; V gene: TRBV5-6
CDR3 DNA: TGCGCCAGCAGCTTGGTCGGCAGCTCCTATAATTCACCCCTCCACTTT; CDR3 protein: CASSLVGSSYNSPLHF; D gene: NA; J gene: TRBJ1-6; CDR3 length: 16; clone size: few; V gene: TRBV5-1
CDR3 DNA: TGTGCCAGCAGCCAAGATGGGGGTGGGGAGCAGTTCTTC; CDR3 protein: CASSQDGGGEQFF; D gene: NA; J gene: TRBJ2-1; CDR3 length: 13; clone size: few; V gene: TRBV4-2
CDR3 DNA: TGTGCCAGCAGCTTAGGAGTGGGGCCAGATGGCTACACCTTC; CDR3 protein: CASSLGVGPDGYTF; D gene: NA; J gene: TRBJ1-2; CDR3 length: 14; clone size: NA; V gene: TRBV7-6
CDR3 DNA: TGTGCCTGGGGACAGGGCTCCTACGAGCAGTACTTC; CDR3 protein: CAWGQGSYEQYF; D gene: TRBD1; J gene: TRBJ2-7; CDR3 length: 12; clone size: NA; V gene: TRBV30
CDR3 DNA: TGTGCCAGCTCACCACCCGCCGATAAGAATGAGCAGTTCTTC; CDR3 protein: CASSPPADKNEQFF; D gene: NA; J gene: TRBJ2-1; CDR3 length: 14; clone size: NA; V gene: TRBV18
CDR3 DNA: TGTGCCAGCAGCCGGGGACAGGGTGGACTGTTTTTT; CDR3 protein: CASSRGQGGLFF; D gene: TRBD1; J gene: TRBJ2-2; CDR3 length: 12; clone size: NA; V gene: TRBV7-9